Below are 25 T cell receptor beta chains sequenced from a single sample in a study of blood T cell repertoires in COVID-19. Measured with immunoSEQ multiplex PCR; TCRdb has only the in-frame clones, and not every one. The sample lists over 110,000 clones; 75% to 90% were seen once. Sequenced material: PBMCs or T cells enriched from blood (not recorded which). The origin of the receptors is a man aged 50 to 60 in a cohort exposed to, infected with or recovered from COVID-19 (not recorded which).

The chain is built from TRBV18 and TRBJ2-5; TRBD2 aligns across 7 bases. Germline assignment: CDR1 KGHSH and CDR2 LQKENI. The J segment lost 5 bases and the V segment lost 2 bases, leaving 5 bases of the junction unmatched. This CDR3 has 14 amino acids. CDR3 DNA sequence: TGTGCCAGCTCACCAAGGGAGGGCGCTGAGACCCAGTACTTC. Its translation is CASSPREGAETQYF.

This clone is a singleton in its sample. The gene calls are TRBV11-2 and TRBJ1-2; D not resolved. The germline V gene encodes CDR1 SGHAT and CDR2 FQNNGV. V was trimmed by 0 bases and J by 8 bases, leaving 13 bases between them. The CDR3 loop spans 14 amino acids. The CDR3 reads CASSLEIRRGGYTF. The CDR3 region has the DNA TGTGCCAGCAGCTTAGAAATCAGGCGCGGGGGCTACACCTTC.

The V gene is TRBV15, the J gene TRBJ1-5; a possible D gene is TRBD1 (6 bases). The germline V gene has CDR1 LNHNV and CDR2 YYDKDF (reference sequence). The CDR3 spans 16 residues. Trimming cost V 3 bases and J 2 bases, with 14 bases left between them. Written as DNA, the CDR3 is TGTGCCACCAGCAGGGACAGCCCTCGGGGCAATCAGCCCCAGCATTTT. As protein: CATSRDSPRGNQPQHF.

The gene calls are TRBV10-3 and TRBJ2-7, with D possibly TRBD2 on 6 matching bases. Trimming took off 4 bases at V and 5 bases at J, with 9 bases between the two ends. CDR1 and CDR2 (germline): ENHRY, SYGVKD. This CDR3 comprises 12 residues. The CDR3 sequence is CAISVGGNEQYF. The CDR3 DNA reads TGTGCCATCAGTGTGGGGGGTAACGAGCAGTACTTC.

The rearrangement uses TRBV25-1 and TRBJ2-3, with 11 positions matching TRBD2. Per the germline V gene, CDR1 is MGHDK and CDR2 is SYGVNS. V lost 10 bases, J lost 2 bases, and 5 bases stayed unmatched. The CDR3 loop spans 14 amino acids. CDR3 sequence (DNA): TGTGCCAACGTACTAGCGGGGGTCACAGATACGCAGTATTTT. Translating gives CANVLAGVTDTQYF. Supplemented by reference TRBV25-1 and TRBJ2-3, the full variable domain reads EADIYQTPRYLVIGTGKKITLECSQTMGHDKMYWYQQDPGMELHLIHYSYGVNSTEKGDLSSESTVSRIRTEHFPLTLESARPSHTSQYLCANVLAGVTDTQYFGPGTRLTVL.

The chain couples TRBV5-1 to TRBJ2-7, with TRBD1 matching over 7 bases. Germline V gene sequence: CDR1 SGHRS, CDR2 YFSETQ. V was pared by 2 bases and J by 0 bases, with 8 bases of the junction left unmatched. There are 16 residues in the CDR3. CDR3 DNA sequence: TGCGCCAGCAGCTTCTTTTTGACAGGGCTCTCCTACGAGCAGTACTTC. Protein sequence: CASSFFLTGLSYEQYF.

The genes are TRBV10-1 and TRBJ2-7; a possible D gene is TRBD2 (5 bases). V was pared by 4 bases and J by 0 bases, with 7 bases between. This CDR3 is 13 amino acids long. Germline CDR1 WNHNN, CDR2 SYGVQD (reference sequence). CDR3: CASSGGSSYEQYF. CDR3 DNA sequence: TGCGCCAGCAGTGGAGGGAGCTCCTACGAGCAGTACTTC.

The sample holds a few counts of this clone. The rearrangement uses TRBV7-9 and TRBJ2-5; 9 bases agree with TRBD1. Trimming cost V 5 bases and J 6 bases; bases outside gene matches: 10. This CDR3 is built from 15 residues. The germline gives CDR1 SEHNR, CDR2 FQNEAQ (reference sequence). CDR3 sequence: CASSPRDRVGKTQYF. DNA for the CDR3: TGTGCCAGCAGCCCCCGGGACAGGGTCGGGAAGACCCAGTACTTC.

In the case of this clone: Since the CDR3 does not end with the conserved phenylalanine or tryptophan, this likely comes from a read error. No DNA is shown, since the ends of the CDR3 on it are uncertain; the CDR3 is the one TCRdb lists. The chain uses TRBV7-9 and TRBJ1-6; the table's D call of TRBD1 was not tested on the DNA. The CDR3 length is 15 residues, termini included. The germline V gene encodes CDR1 SEHNR and CDR2 FQNEAQ (reference sequence). The CDR3 here is CARCRDRGREFTPPL.

The V call is TRBV9, the J call TRBJ2-5; D is undetermined. Germline V gene lookup returns CDR1 SGDLS and CDR2 YYNGEE. The CDR3 extends over 15 amino acids. Trimming shortened V by 0 bases and J by 4 bases, and 13 bases separated the two germline ends. CDR3 in DNA: TGTGCCAGCAGCGTAGGAGGCGGATTAACAGAGACCCAGTACTTC. Translation: CASSVGGGLTETQYF.

This clone showed up just once. The chain joins TRBV9 to TRBJ1-2; D is perhaps TRBD1 (6 bases). Germline V gene sequence: CDR1 SGDLS, CDR2 YYNGEE. V was trimmed by 5 bases and J by 0 bases, leaving 14 bases between them. CDR3 length: 15 residues. The CDR3 loop reads CASSDQGTTNYGYTF. CDR3 nucleotide sequence: TGTGCCAGCAGTGACCAGGGGACAACTAACTATGGCTACACCTTC.

This rearrangement joins TRBV18 to TRBJ2-1; 11 bases match TRBD1. Germline CDR1 reads KGHSH; CDR2 reads LQKENI. V lost 4 bases, J lost 8 bases, and 10 bases stayed unmatched. The CDR3 is 16 amino acids. The CDR3 region has the DNA TGTGCCAGCTCACTCCGGACAGGGGGCAATGCCCATGAGCAGTTCTTC. Its translation is CASSLRTGGNAHEQFF. The full variable domain, with the rest looked up from reference TRBV18 and TRBJ2-1, is NAGVMQNPRHLVRRRGQEARLRCSPMKGHSHVYWYRQLPEEGLKFMVYLQKENIIDESGMPKERFSAEFPKEGPSILRIQQVVRGDSAAYFCASSLRTGGNAHEQFFGPGTRLTVL.

The chain carries TRBV7-2 and TRBJ2-1, with 9 positions matching TRBD2. This CDR3 comprises 17 residues. Germline CDR1 is SGHTA and CDR2 is FQGNSA. V trimming: 1 base; J trimming: 6 bases; junction bases outside the gene matches: 10. The CDR3 sequence is CASSLVKVIAGANEQFF. The DNA for the CDR3 is TGTGCCAGCAGCTTAGTGAAAGTAATAGCGGGGGCCAATGAGCAGTTCTTC.

V is TRBV28 and J is TRBJ2-7; the match to TRBD1 covers 10 bases. The CDR3 is 15 residues long. Germline CDR1 reads MDHEN; CDR2 reads SYDVKM. V shed 5 bases and J 3 bases; nucleotides not matched to a gene: 7. In nucleotides, the CDR3 is TGTGCCAGCAGTACAGACAGGGGGCAAAGCTACGAGCAGTACTTC. Amino acids: CASSTDRGQSYEQYF.

This rearrangement joins TRBV30 to TRBJ2-3; 7 nucleotides align to TRBD2. The CDR3 spans 12 residues. Germline V gives CDR1 GTSNPN, CDR2 SVGIG (reference sequence). J was trimmed by 1 base and V by 5 bases; bases with no gene match: 0. Here the CDR3 reads CAWGRGTDTQYF. The DNA for the CDR3 is TGTGCCTGGGGGAGGGGCACAGATACGCAGTATTTT.

The rearrangement uses TRBV4-3 and TRBJ1-2; 12 nucleotides align to TRBD1. This CDR3 contains 16 residues. Losses at the gene ends were 0 bases for V and 6 bases for J; bases not matched to a gene: 5. Germline CDR1 LGHNA, CDR2 YSLEER. The CDR3: CASSQEGDRGHDGYTF. CDR3 bases: TGCGCCAGCAGCCAAGAGGGGGACAGGGGGCATGATGGCTACACCTTC.

The chain's CDR3 is CASRLFGGYNEQFF. The CDR3 nucleotides are TGTGCCAGCAGATTGTTTGGGGGGTACAATGAGCAGTTCTTC. V gene TRBV7-9 combines with J gene TRBJ2-1, with D perhaps matching TRBD2 (6 bases). The germline CDR1 and CDR2 sequences are SEHNR and FQNEAQ (reference sequence). V dropped 6 bases and J dropped 4 bases, with 13 bases sitting between them. The CDR3 is 14 residues long.

V and J are TRBV7-2 and TRBJ1-2; a possible D gene is TRBD1 (5 bases). Trimming removed 1 base from V and 7 bases from J, with 7 bases in between. The CDR3 covers 12 residues. CDR1 is SGHTA and CDR2 is FQGNSA in the germline V gene. The CDR3 sequence: CASSLVGGGYTF. The CDR3 nucleotides read TGTGCCAGCAGCTTAGTCGGGGGTGGCTACACCTTC.

The chain joins TRBV6-5 to TRBJ2-7; 7 bases are shared with TRBD2. CDR1 is MNHEY, CDR2 SVGAGI, per germline. V lost 6 bases, J lost 0 bases, and 2 bases stayed unmatched. The CDR3 contains 13 residues. DNA of the CDR3: TGTGCCAGCAGCCTAGCGGTCTCCTACGAGCAGTACTTC. The encoded protein is CASSLAVSYEQYF.

This sequence joins TRBV7-6 and TRBJ2-2; a weak D match, TRBD2 (7 bases). V shed 5 bases and J shed 0 bases, with 19 bases lying between them. Germline CDR1 is SGHVS and CDR2 is FNYEAQ. The CDR3 consists of 18 residues. The CDR3 is CASSPHWGGSANTGELFF. The CDR3 nucleotides are TGTGCCAGCAGCCCACATTGGGGGGGCTCCGCGAACACCGGGGAGCTGTTTTTT.

The rearrangement joins TRBV2 to TRBJ1-2; 7 bases are a match to TRBD1. Per germline, CDR1 SNHLY and CDR2 FYNNEI. The J segment lost 4 bases and the V segment lost 8 bases, leaving 13 bases of the junction unmatched. CDR3 size: 15 residues. The CDR3 sequence: CASAPDRVGSYGYTF. CDR3 DNA sequence: TGTGCCAGCGCCCCAGACAGGGTCGGGAGCTATGGCTACACCTTC.

The chain has TRBV7-3 and TRBJ2-2; possible D gene TRBD2, 7 bases. Germline V gene lookup returns CDR1 SGHTA and CDR2 FQGTGA. CDR3 length equals 17 residues. V lost 3 bases, J lost 1 base, and 15 bases lay in between. The CDR3 loop is CASSFGGGSGNTGELFF. As DNA, the CDR3 is TGTGCCAGCAGCTTCGGGGGCGGGAGCGGGAACACCGGGGAGCTGTTTTTT.

V and J are TRBV30 and TRBJ2-1; a possible D gene is TRBD1 (5 bases). In germline, CDR1 is GTSNPN, CDR2 SVGIG (reference sequence). Deletions cut 3 bases from V and 0 bases from J, with 12 bases between. This CDR3 spans 15 amino acids. The CDR3 coding sequence is TGTGCCTGGAGCGCAGGACATTTCTCCTACAATGAGCAGTTCTTC. Translation gives CAWSAGHFSYNEQFF.

This clone was detected a few times. The V gene is TRBV6-5, the J gene TRBJ1-5; no reliable D call. Deletions cut 6 bases from V and 3 bases from J, with 15 bases between. The length of the CDR3 is 15 residues. The germline V gene encodes CDR1 MNHEY and CDR2 SVGAGI. CDR3 sequence: CASSSGRGTNQPQHF. CDR3 DNA: TGTGCCAGCAGCTCCGGACGGGGTACCAATCAGCCCCAGCATTTT.

V usage is TRBV27 and J usage is TRBJ1-1; possibly TRBD1 for D (5 bases). This CDR3 comprises 15 residues. Germline CDR1 reads MNHEY; CDR2 reads SMNVEV (reference sequence). Deletions cut 6 bases from V and 1 base from J, with 15 bases between. The CDR3 sequence is CASSFLDRANTEAFF. CDR3 nucleotides: TGTGCCAGCAGCTTCCTAGACAGAGCGAACACTGAAGCTTTCTTT.